The following is a T cell receptor beta chain sequence with its context. Its antigen remains unknown. CDR1 MNHEY and CDR2 SMNVEV come from the germline V gene (reference sequence). V lost 3 bases to trimming and J lost 4 bases, with 13 bases between them. The CDR3 spans 15 residues. This entry comes from a study of intratumoral heterogeneity in liver cancer. Regarding the study as a whole: Significantly more unique clonal expansions occurred in tumor region a than b. The authors noted under-sampled tumor-infiltrating lymphocyte representation as a limitation.

The hepatocellular carcinoma nodule was sampled at distinct, geographically separated regions. Sampled areas showed no macroscopic evidence of necrosis or hemorrhage. Produced via immunoSEQ multiplex PCR; TCRdb's table is partial and in-frame only. Among a few thousand clones listed, roughly half were seen once. This sequence was found in a man between 65 and 80 years old with hepatocellular carcinoma. The V gene is TRBV27, the J gene TRBJ1-5; D might be TRBD1 (6 bases). The source was tumor tissue, collected before any cancer treatment. In DNA form, the CDR3 reads TGTGCCAGCAGTTTTCTGGACAGCCGAAATCAGCCCCAGCATTTT. Encoded protein: CASSFLDSRNQPQHF.